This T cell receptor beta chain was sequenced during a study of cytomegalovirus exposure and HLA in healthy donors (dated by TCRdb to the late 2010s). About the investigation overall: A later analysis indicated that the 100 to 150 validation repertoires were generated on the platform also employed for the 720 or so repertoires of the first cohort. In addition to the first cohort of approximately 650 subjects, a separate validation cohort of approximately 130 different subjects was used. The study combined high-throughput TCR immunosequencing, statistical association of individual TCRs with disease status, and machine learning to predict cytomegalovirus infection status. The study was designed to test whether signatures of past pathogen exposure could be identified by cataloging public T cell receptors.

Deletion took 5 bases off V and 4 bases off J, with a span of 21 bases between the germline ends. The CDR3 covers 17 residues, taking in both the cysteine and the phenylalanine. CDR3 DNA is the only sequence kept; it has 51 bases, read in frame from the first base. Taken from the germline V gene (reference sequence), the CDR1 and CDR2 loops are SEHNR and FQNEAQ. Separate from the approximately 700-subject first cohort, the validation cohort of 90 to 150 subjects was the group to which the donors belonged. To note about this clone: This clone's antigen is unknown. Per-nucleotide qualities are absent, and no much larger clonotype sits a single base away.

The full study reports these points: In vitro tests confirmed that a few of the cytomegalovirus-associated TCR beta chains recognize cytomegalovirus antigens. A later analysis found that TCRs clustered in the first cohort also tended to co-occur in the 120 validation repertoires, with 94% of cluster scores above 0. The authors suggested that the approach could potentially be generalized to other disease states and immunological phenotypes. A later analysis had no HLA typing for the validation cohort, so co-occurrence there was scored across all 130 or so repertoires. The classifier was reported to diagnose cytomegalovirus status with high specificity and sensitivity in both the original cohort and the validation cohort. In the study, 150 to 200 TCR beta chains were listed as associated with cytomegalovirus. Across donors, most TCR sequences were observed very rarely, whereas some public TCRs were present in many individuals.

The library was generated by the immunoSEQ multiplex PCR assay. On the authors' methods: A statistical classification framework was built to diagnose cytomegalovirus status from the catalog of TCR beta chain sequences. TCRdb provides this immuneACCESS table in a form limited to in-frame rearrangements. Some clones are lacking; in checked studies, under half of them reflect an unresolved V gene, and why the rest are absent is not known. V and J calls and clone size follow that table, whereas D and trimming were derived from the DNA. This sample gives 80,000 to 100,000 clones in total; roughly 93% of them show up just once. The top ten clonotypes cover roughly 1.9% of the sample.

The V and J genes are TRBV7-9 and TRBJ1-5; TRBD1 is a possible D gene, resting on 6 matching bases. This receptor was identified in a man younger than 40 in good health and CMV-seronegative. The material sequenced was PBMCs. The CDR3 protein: CASSRVLTGLSNQPQHF. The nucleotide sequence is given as TGTGCCAGCAGCCGTGTATTAACAGGGTTAAGTAATCAGCCCCAGCATTTT. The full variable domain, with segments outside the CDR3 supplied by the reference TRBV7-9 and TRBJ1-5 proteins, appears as DTGVSQNPRHKITKRGQNVTFRCDPISEHNRLYWYRQTLGQGPEFLTYFQNEAQLEKSRLLSDRFSAERPKGSFSTLEIQRTEQGDSAMYLCASSRVLTGLSNQPQHFGDGTRLSIL.